The 9 T cell receptor beta chains listed next were all sequenced from one sample in a study of blood T cell repertoires in COVID-19. Assay used: immunoSEQ multiplex PCR; TCRdb lists only in-frame clones, some missing. Of approximately 200,000 clones listed, around nine tenths are singletons. Sequencing input: peripheral blood. The receptors were sampled from a woman aged 60-75 years with acute or convalescent COVID-19.

The gene calls are TRBV12-3 or TRBV12-4 and TRBJ1-1; D may be TRBD1 (5 bases). V was clipped by 7 bases and J by 0 bases, with 9 bases between them. This CDR3 is built from 13 residues. Here the CDR3 DNA reads TGTGCCAGCACCGGACACTTGAACACTGAAGCTTTCTTT. Residues: CASTGHLNTEAFF.

The chain is built from TRBV13 and TRBJ2-5, with a tentative D call TRBD2 (5 bases). Germline V CDR1 and CDR2: PRHDT, FYEKMQ (reference sequence). This CDR3 region has 15 residues. V lost 3 bases and J 2 bases, leaving 13 bases between the germline ends. CDR3 sequence (DNA): TGTGCCAGCAGCTTCCGAGCGGCCGTACAAGAGACCCAGTACTTC. Protein product: CASSFRAAVQETQYF.

The chain uses TRBV11-3 and TRBJ2-5, with D perhaps TRBD1 (8 bases). Germline V lookup: CDR1 SGHNT, CDR2 YENEEA. The CDR3 is made up of 13 amino acids. Trimming removed 5 bases at V and 5 bases at J, with 12 bases between. The CDR3 sequence is CASSLQGGETQYF. In DNA, the CDR3 is TGTGCCAGCAGCCTACAGGGGGGGGAGACCCAGTACTTC. The whole variable domain, remainder taken from reference TRBV11-3 and TRBJ2-5, is EAGVVQSPRYKIIEKKQPVAFWCNPISGHNTLYWYLQNLGQGPELLIRYENEEAVDDSQLPKDRFSAERLKGVDSTLKIQPAELGDSAVYLCASSLQGGETQYFGPGTRLLVL.

The chain uses TRBV7-9 and TRBJ1-2; the match to TRBD1 covers 9 bases. Germline CDR1 reads SEHNR; CDR2 reads FQNEAQ (reference sequence). V lost 1 base and J lost 13; bases outside the gene matches: 7. The CDR3 sequence is 13 residues long. In DNA, the CDR3 is TGTGCCAGCAGCTTAGGGGGACAGGGCGGAGGCACCTTC. Protein sequence: CASSLGGQGGGTF.

The chain recombines TRBV9 with TRBJ2-5, with TRBD1 as a possible D gene (5 bases). This CDR3 comprises 16 residues. Trimming shortened V by 0 bases and J by 1 base, and 13 bases separated the two germline ends. Germline V gene lookup returns CDR1 SGDLS and CDR2 YYNGEE. The DNA of the CDR3 is TGTGCCAGCAGCGTAGGGGCAGGGAAACCCCAAGAGACCCAGTACTTC. It codes for CASSVGAGKPQETQYF.

Regarding this clone: Other DNA sequences from this sample encode an identical CDR3 as well. This chain connects TRBV7-9 to TRBJ1-2, with D maybe TRBD1 (6 bases). Trimming removed 2 bases at V and 2 bases at J, with 6 bases between. The germline V gene has CDR1 SEHNR and CDR2 FQNEAQ (reference sequence). The CDR3 is made up of 13 amino acids. For the CDR3, the DNA is TGTGCCAGCAGCTTAAGGGGGAACTATGGCTACACCTTC. Translation gives CASSLRGNYGYTF.

This clone was seen just once. The chain uses TRBV30 and TRBJ2-5, with TRBD1 matching over 8 bases. With 2 bases clipped from V and 3 bases from J, the junction kept 11 bases outside the gene matches. The CDR3 is 16 residues long. Germline V gene lookup returns CDR1 GTSNPN and CDR2 SVGIG (reference sequence). The DNA for the CDR3 is TGTGCCTGGAGTCCATTTAGTGAGGACAGGGAAGAGACCCAGTACTTC. Its translation: CAWSPFSEDREETQYF.

The DNA of the CDR3 is TGTGCCAGCAGTCCACAAGTAACATGGACAGAAAGCAATCAGCCCCAGCATTTT. Amino acids: CASSPQVTWTESNQPQHF. The rearrangement joins TRBV28 to TRBJ1-5; maybe TRBD1 (6 bases). The CDR3 consists of 18 residues. Germline V gene lookup returns CDR1 MDHEN and CDR2 SYDVKM. Deletions cut 5 bases from V and 1 base from J, with 21 bases between. Full variable domain (missing parts from reference TRBV28 and TRBJ1-5): DVKVTQSSRYLVKRTGEKVFLECVQDMDHENMFWYRQDPGLGLRLIYFSYDVKMKEKGDIPEGYSVSREKKERFSLILESASTNQTSMYLCASSPQVTWTESNQPQHFGDGTRLSIL.

The chain couples TRBV7-8 to TRBJ2-1, with TRBD2 matching over 9 bases. Trimming removed 5 bases from V and 3 bases from J; junction bases left unmatched: 8. The CDR3 extends over 16 amino acids. Germline CDR1 is SGHVS and CDR2 is FQNEAQ. This chain's CDR3 is CASSVRTSVSYNEQFF. The CDR3 DNA reads TGTGCCAGCAGCGTTAGGACTAGCGTAAGCTACAATGAGCAGTTCTTC.